Listed below are T cell receptor beta chains from one sample, sequenced in a study of PD-1 blockade in mismatch repair-deficient tumors. Profiling relied on immunoSEQ multiplex PCR, and the TCRdb table lists in-frame clones only, not all of them. The sample has around 100,000 clones, 82% seen once. Material: peripheral blood, obtained 30 to 36 weeks after starting pembrolizumab. These receptors were collected from an adult with mismatch repair-deficient cancer. The CDR3 runs from the conserved cysteine through the conserved F or W. The D gene is left open where the match is weak. A clone size is listed for some rows: how often the clone was seen (once, few, many), or a class if it is expanded.

clone_size | j_call | d_call | v_call | cdr3_nt | cdr3_aa
- | TRBJ1-2 | TRBD1 | TRBV6-5 | TGTGCCAGCAGTTGGACAGGGGGCGTGGATGGCTACACCTTC | CASSWTGGVDGYTF
- | TRBJ1-3 | - | TRBV2 | TGTGCCAGCACTGGGACGGTTGGAAACACCATATATTTT | CASTGTVGNTIYF
few | TRBJ1-2 | - | TRBV28 | TGTGCCAGCGGTCCAAGCGAGGGCTATGGCTACACCTTC | CASGPSEGYGYTF
- | TRBJ2-1 | - | TRBV4-1 | TGCGCCAGCAGCCAGAGCGCGCCGGGGGATGAGCAGTTCTTC | CASSQSAPGDEQFF
- | TRBJ2-7 | TRBD1 | TRBV6-6 | TGTGCCAGCTCAACCACAGGGGGTACCTACGAGCAGTACTTC | CASSTTGGTYEQYF
- | TRBJ2-3 | - | TRBV6-5 | TGTGCCAGCAGTTACTCGAGCGAGGCTAGCACAGATACGCAGTATTTT | CASSYSSEASTDTQYF
- | TRBJ2-3 | - | TRBV5-8 | TGTGCCAGCAGCTTGCCCGGATCCCAATTCACAGATACGCAGTATTTT | CASSLPGSQFTDTQYF
once | TRBJ2-7 | TRBD1 | TRBV27 | TGTGCCAGCAGTTTAACCTATGGGGACAGGACCGACGAGCAGTACTTC | CASSLTYGDRTDEQYF
- | TRBJ1-1 | - | TRBV5-6 | TGTGCCAGCAGCTTAGACAGAAGGATCACTGAAGCTTTCTTT | CASSLDRRITEAFF
- | TRBJ2-5 | - | TRBV11-1 | TGTGCCAGCAGCCCTGCGGGGGAGACCCAGTACTTC | CASSPAGETQYF
- | TRBJ1-3 | - | TRBV9 | TGTGCCAGCAGCGTAGGACGGTTCTCTGGAAACACCATATATTTT | CASSVGRFSGNTIYF
- | TRBJ2-1 | - | TRBV5-4 | TGTGCCAGCAGCCAAGGACAGTCCAATGAGCAGTTCTTC | CASSQGQSNEQFF
- | TRBJ2-7 | TRBD2 | TRBV7-2 | TGTGCCAGCAGCTCTAAGCGGGGCGGAGGAATCGAGCAGTACTTC | CASSSKRGGGIEQYF
- | TRBJ1-1 | - | TRBV7-9 | TGTGCCAGCAGCTATACAGAGGGGGTAGCTTTCTTT | CASSYTEGVAFF
- | TRBJ2-6 | - | TRBV12-5 | TGTGCTAGTGGTTTGGTACGCGGACTGTTTGGAGTTACCGGGGCCAACGTCCTGACTTTC | CASGLVRGLFGVTGANVLTF
- | TRBJ1-3 | - | TRBV9 | TGTGCCAGCAGCGCCAGGACAGATTCTGGAAACACCATATATTTT | CASSARTDSGNTIYF
- | TRBJ1-4 | - | TRBV19 | TGTGCCAGTAGCAGAAGCCCGGCAACTAATGAAAAACTGTTTTTT | CASSRSPATNEKLFF
once | TRBJ2-3 | - | TRBV9 | TGTGCCAGCAGCGTAGAACTAGGGGTTGATACGCAGTATTTT | CASSVELGVDTQYF
- | TRBJ2-1 | - | TRBV5-4 | TGTGCCAGCAGCCATCCTACCCAAGATGAGCAGTTCTTC | CASSHPTQDEQFF
- | TRBJ1-5 | - | TRBV19 | TGTGCCAGTAGTCGGAAACCTAATCAGCCCCAGCATTTT | CASSRKPNQPQHF
- | TRBJ2-6 | - | TRBV7-3 | TGTGCCAGCAGCCCCGGGGGCTCTGGGGCCAACGTCCTGACTTTC | CASSPGGSGANVLTF
- | TRBJ2-7 | TRBD2 | TRBV5-3 | TGTGCCAGAAGCTTGGGTTGTTGGACGGGGGGGGTTGACGAGCAGTACTTC | CARSLGCWTGGVDEQYF
- | TRBJ2-2 | - | TRBV21-1 | TGTGCCATCTGCGGATTTGCGAACACCGGGGAGCTGTTTTTT | CAICGFANTGELFF
- | TRBJ1-3 | - | TRBV10-3 | TGTGCCATCAGGTCGGACAGCTCTGGAAACACCATATATTTT | CAIRSDSSGNTIYF
few | TRBJ1-1 | TRBD1 | TRBV7-2 | TGTGCCAGCAGCTTAAACAGGGGAGGGACTGAAGCTTTCTTT | CASSLNRGGTEAFF
once | TRBJ2-1 | - | TRBV18 | TGTGCCAGCTCACCCCAGGGTGAGCAGTTCTTC | CASSPQGEQFF
- | TRBJ2-2 | - | TRBV7-3 | TGTGCCCCGGGCGGGAACACCGGGGAGCTGTTTTTT | CAPGGNTGELFF
- | TRBJ2-7 | TRBD2 | TRBV7-9 | TGTGCCAGCAGCTACTTTTGGCGGGAGGGCCTTGTCGACGAGCAGTACTTC | CASSYFWREGLVDEQYF
- | TRBJ2-5 | - | TRBV5-4 | TGTGCCAGCAGCGTCGCGACGGCCGCCCAAGAGACCCAGTACTTC | CASSVATAAQETQYF
- | TRBJ1-2 | - | TRBV30 | TGTGCCTGGAGTACCGGGATAACTAACTATGGCTACACCTTC | CAWSTGITNYGYTF
- | TRBJ2-2 | - | TRBV18 | TGTGCCAGCTCACCATCGACTAACACCGGGGAGCTGTTTTTT | CASSPSTNTGELFF
- | TRBJ2-1 | TRBD2 | TRBV11-1 | TGTGCCAGCAGTGCGAGCGGGAGGGCCTACAATGAGCAGTTCTTC | CASSASGRAYNEQFF
- | TRBJ2-6 | - | TRBV9 | TGTGCCAGCAGCGAGACCCCCGACTCGAGGGCCGGGGCCAACGTCCTGACTTTC | CASSETPDSRAGANVLTF
- | TRBJ2-7 | TRBD2 | TRBV19 | TGTGCCAGTAGTAGCGGGAGGGCGAGCTACGAGCAGTACTTC | CASSSGRASYEQYF
once | TRBJ2-7 | TRBD2 | TRBV30 | TGTGCCTGGAGGGGGACTAGCGGGAGTACCTACGAGCAGTACTTC | CAWRGTSGSTYEQYF
- | TRBJ2-1 | - | TRBV6-5 | TGTGCCAGCAGTTACCGGGCGGGTGAGCAGTTCTTC | CASSYRAGEQFF
- | TRBJ2-1 | - | TRBV11-3 | TGTGCCAGCAGCCCCCGAGGGGGATCGGACTACAATGAGCAGTTCTTC | CASSPRGGSDYNEQFF
- | TRBJ2-7 | TRBD1 | TRBV7-8 | TGTGCCAGCAGCTTACCCGACAGGGGGCTCGAGCAGTACTTC | CASSLPDRGLEQYF
- | TRBJ2-4 | - | TRBV30 | TGTGCCTGGACCCACCAAGCTTTAGCCAAAAACATTCAGTACTTC | CAWTHQALAKNIQYF
- | TRBJ1-4 | TRBD1 | TRBV28 | TGTGCCAGCAAGAAGGCAGGACAGGGAATTATAGAAAAACTGTTTTTT | CASKKAGQGIIEKLFF
- | TRBJ2-7 | - | TRBV5-1 | TGCGCCAGCAGCTTGGCCCAAGTAGGGGTTGAGCAGTACTTC | CASSLAQVGVEQYF
- | TRBJ2-1 | - | TRBV10-3 | TGTGCCATCAGTGAGGCCCCTAGGGGTGTACGAAATGAGCAGTTCTTC | CAISEAPRGVRNEQFF
- | TRBJ2-2 | TRBD2 | TRBV25-1 | TGTGCCAGCAGTGAAGGACGGGAGGTCACCGGGGAGCTGTTTTTT | CASSEGREVTGELFF
few | TRBJ2-5 | - | TRBV6-1 | TGTGCCAGCAGTGAAACGTTCCTGGTTAGGGAGACCCAGTACTTC | CASSETFLVRETQYF
- | TRBJ2-3 | TRBD2 | TRBV4-2 | TGTGCCAGCAGCCAAGTACTAGCGGGATCCACAGATACGCAGTATTTT | CASSQVLAGSTDTQYF
- | TRBJ2-7 | TRBD1 | TRBV30 | TGTGCCTGGAGTACAGGGGGACGGAGCGAGCAGTACTTC | CAWSTGGRSEQYF
- | TRBJ2-1 | TRBD1 | TRBV6-6 | TGTGCCAGCAGTAACAGGGGGGCTACCTACAATGAGCAGTTCTTC | CASSNRGATYNEQFF
few | TRBJ1-4 | - | TRBV6-5 | TGTGCCAGCAGCGCGGGACACCTCGATGAAAAACTGTTTTTT | CASSAGHLDEKLFF
- | TRBJ1-5 | TRBD1 | TRBV6-1 | TGTGCCAGCAGTGAAGCGACAGGGATGAATCAGCCCCAGCATTTT | CASSEATGMNQPQHF
- | TRBJ2-5 | - | TRBV7-9 | TGTGCAGGAGATTCTAAAGGGGAGACCCAGTACTTC | CAGDSKGETQYF
- | TRBJ2-5 | TRBD2 | TRBV7-6 | TGTGCCAGCAGCTTAGTAGCGGGAGGGGAGACCCAGTACTTC | CASSLVAGGETQYF
- | TRBJ1-1 | - | TRBV27 | TGTGCCAGCAGTTTAGGGGGGATGAACACTGAAGCTTTCTTT | CASSLGGMNTEAFF
- | TRBJ1-5 | - | TRBV6-6 | TGTGCCAGCACCCCGTGGGGGGAACAGCCCCAGCATTTT | CASTPWGEQPQHF
- | TRBJ1-1 | - | TRBV5-6 | TGTGCCAGCAGCACAGGTATGCAGAACACTGAAGCTTTCTTT | CASSTGMQNTEAFF
- | TRBJ2-7 | TRBD2 | TRBV11-3 | TGTGCCAGCAGCTTATCGGGCGGGAGGGAGCAGTACTTC | CASSLSGGREQYF
- | TRBJ1-1 | - | TRBV2 | TGTGCCAGCAGTGAAGAAAGGGTGACTGAAGCTTTCTTT | CASSEERVTEAFF